One sample yielded the 5 T cell receptor beta chains listed below, sequenced in a study of shared clonotypes between healthy human individuals. TCRdb's table, derived via immunoSEQ multiplex PCR, lists solely in-frame clones and lacks some. The profile covers about 2 million clones, with roughly 96% appearing a single time and 0.13% taken by the ten largest. The sample taken for sequencing was naive CD4+ T cells sorted from blood. Subset in this sample: CD45RA+ positively selected. The receptors shown here come from a man aged 18 to 30 in good health.

This clone was detected once. The chain carries TRBV9 and TRBJ2-1, with 8 bases identical to TRBD2. V was pared by 3 bases and J by 4 bases, with 12 bases of the junction left unmatched. CDR1 and CDR2 (germline): SGDLS, YYNGEE. There are 17 residues in the CDR3. CDR3: CASSGDTSGRGYNEQFF. Here the CDR3 DNA reads TGTGCCAGCAGCGGAGATACAAGCGGGAGAGGGTACAATGAGCAGTTCTTC.

This chain uses TRBV6-5 with TRBJ2-2; D is unclear. The CDR3 has 14 residues. Between the trimmed V and J ends, which lost 5 bases and 4 bases, there was a span of 11 bases. Germline V gives CDR1 MNHEY, CDR2 SVGAGI. The CDR3 reads CASSQRTTTGELFF. DNA for the CDR3: TGTGCCAGCAGTCAACGAACTACCACCGGGGAGCTGTTTTTT.

J is TRBJ2-1 and V is TRBV7-6, with TRBD2 matching over 12 bases. Germline assignment: CDR1 SGHVS and CDR2 FNYEAQ. The CDR3 is 17 amino acids. V was clipped by 2 bases and J by 8 bases; unmatched bases: 10. In DNA, the CDR3 is TGTGCCAGCAGCTTATCCGGACTAGCGGGGCCCGGCGATGAGCAGTTCTTC. Translation gives CASSLSGLAGPGDEQFF.

The chain couples TRBV30 to TRBJ1-2, with 9 bases aligning to TRBD1. Trimming cost V 0 bases and J 6 bases; bases outside gene matches: 11. The CDR3 is 16 amino acids. The germline V gene encodes CDR1 GTSNPN and CDR2 SVGIG (reference sequence). The CDR3: CAWSVGARGQGHGYTF. The CDR3 DNA reads TGTGCCTGGAGTGTCGGGGCCCGGGGACAGGGCCATGGCTACACCTTC.

This sequence joins TRBV7-8 and TRBJ2-2; 9 nucleotides align to TRBD2. There are 16 residues in the CDR3. Trimming took 4 bases from V and 3 from J; bases not matched to a gene: 6. Germline lookup yields CDR1 SGHVS and CDR2 FQNEAQ. This CDR3 is CASSSVAGVHTGELFF. The CDR3 DNA follows: TGTGCCAGCAGCTCAGTAGCGGGGGTGCACACCGGGGAGCTGTTTTTT.